Listed below are T cell receptor beta chains from one sample, sequenced in a study of blood T cell repertoires in COVID-19. The protocol was immunoSEQ multiplex PCR, while the TCRdb copy is restricted to in-frame clones and leaves out a portion. The sample holds fewer than 200,000 clones, roughly 85% seen once. The specimen sequenced was peripheral blood. These receptors all come from a man aged 45 to 65 with active or convalescent COVID-19. Each CDR3 is given with its conserved first and last residue. A D gene is named only where the DNA matches it firmly. Expanded clones are given a class, and other clones once, few, many or no size at all.

size: many; D: TRBD2; J: TRBJ2-1; V: TRBV28; DNA: TGTGCCAGCAATGGGAGGGGCTCCTACAATGAGCAGTTCTTC; CDR3: CASNGRGSYNEQFF
size: few; D: TRBD1; J: TRBJ2-7; V: TRBV27; DNA: TGTGCCAGCAGTTCCCGACAGGGCCCGGGAGAGCAGTACTTC; CDR3: CASSSRQGPGEQYF
size: NA; D: TRBD1; J: TRBJ1-1; V: TRBV18; DNA: TGTGCCAGCTTGGGACAGCTAAACACTGAAGCTTTCTTT; CDR3: CASLGQLNTEAFF
size: NA; D: TRBD1; J: TRBJ2-7; V: TRBV19; DNA: TGTGCCACCTCGACAGGGGGGGGCGAGCAGTACTTC; CDR3: CATSTGGGEQYF
size: NA; D: TRBD1; J: TRBJ2-5; V: TRBV7-9; DNA: TGTGCCAGCAGCCCCGACAGGGCCACCCAAGAGACCCAGTACTTC; CDR3: CASSPDRATQETQYF
size: NA; D: TRBD1; J: TRBJ2-2; V: TRBV12-5; DNA: TGTGCTAGTGGTTCGGGACAGGGAATAACCGGGGAGCTGTTTTTT; CDR3: CASGSGQGITGELFF
size: NA; D: NA; J: TRBJ2-5; V: TRBV6-2/TRBV6-3; DNA: TGTGCCAGCAGTTACTCGGGGGCAGCAAACGACCAAGAGACCCAGTACTTC; CDR3: CASSYSGAANDQETQYF
size: NA; D: NA; J: TRBJ2-2; V: TRBV24-1; DNA: TGTGCCACCAGTGATCCTTCGGGACAGAACACCGGGGAGCTGTTTTTT; CDR3: CATSDPSGQNTGELFF
size: NA; D: TRBD1; J: TRBJ1-2; V: TRBV19; DNA: TGTGCCAGTATCCACAGGGGGCAAGGAGAAACTGGCTACACCTTC; CDR3: CASIHRGQGETGYTF
size: once; D: NA; J: TRBJ1-3; V: TRBV7-2; DNA: TGTGCCAGCAGCTTAGAGGGGACTGGAAACACCATATATTTT; CDR3: CASSLEGTGNTIYF
size: few; D: NA; J: TRBJ1-2; V: TRBV28; DNA: TGTGCCAGCAGTACTCAGACAGCTAACTATGGCTACACCTTC; CDR3: CASSTQTANYGYTF
size: NA; D: TRBD1; J: TRBJ2-2; V: TRBV3-1/TRBV3-2; DNA: TGTGCCAGCAGCCTCCGAGGACAGGGAGCCGGGGAGCTGTTTTTT; CDR3: CASSLRGQGAGELFF
size: NA; D: TRBD1; J: TRBJ1-4; V: TRBV30; DNA: TGTGCCTGGAGGGTCGAGACAGGGGGAGAAAAACTGTTTTTT; CDR3: CAWRVETGGEKLFF
size: NA; D: TRBD1; J: TRBJ1-4; V: TRBV28; DNA: TGTGCCAGCAGTTGGGGGACAGGGGGAGGGGAAAAACTGTTTTTT; CDR3: CASSWGTGGGEKLFF
size: few; D: TRBD1; J: TRBJ2-7; V: TRBV5-4; DNA: TGTGCCAGCAGCTTACAAACAGGGGGCTACGAGCAGTACTTC; CDR3: CASSLQTGGYEQYF
size: NA; D: TRBD1; J: TRBJ1-3; V: TRBV5-6; DNA: TGTGCCAGCAGCTTGAGGGGAGCCGGGACAGCTTCCTCTGGAAACACCATATATTTT; CDR3: CASSLRGAGTASSGNTIYF
size: NA; D: TRBD1; J: TRBJ1-2; V: TRBV5-6; DNA: TGTGCCAGCAGCAGAATAACAGGGGACTATGGCTACACCTTC; CDR3: CASSRITGDYGYTF
size: NA; D: TRBD1; J: TRBJ1-1; V: TRBV29-1; DNA: TGCAGCGTTGGGACAGGGCGGAACACTGAAGCTTTCTTT; CDR3: CSVGTGRNTEAFF
size: NA; D: NA; J: TRBJ2-1; V: TRBV29-1; DNA: TGCAGCGTATCTAGCGGAGGGGGGGAGCAGTTCTTC; CDR3: CSVSSGGGEQFF
size: NA; D: TRBD2; J: TRBJ2-1; V: TRBV6-4; DNA: TGTGCCAGCAGTGACTCGCTAGCGGGCTCTGACAATGAGCAGTTCTTC; CDR3: CASSDSLAGSDNEQFF
size: NA; D: NA; J: TRBJ1-2; V: TRBV6-5; DNA: TGTGCCAGCCTGTACCGCGAGGGAAGCTATGGCTACACCTTC; CDR3: CASLYREGSYGYTF
size: NA; D: NA; J: TRBJ1-3; V: TRBV19; DNA: TGTGCCAGTACCCTCGCACTGAGGGGAAACACCATATATTTT; CDR3: CASTLALRGNTIYF
size: NA; D: TRBD1; J: TRBJ1-5; V: TRBV5-1; DNA: TGCGCCAGCAGCCCGGGACAGGAGAATCAGCCCCAGCATTTT; CDR3: CASSPGQENQPQHF
size: NA; D: TRBD1; J: TRBJ2-7; V: TRBV5-1; DNA: TGCGCCAGCAGCTTTGCCCCCGGGACAGGGGACTACGAGCAGTACTTC; CDR3: CASSFAPGTGDYEQYF
size: NA; D: NA; J: TRBJ1-5; V: TRBV29-1; DNA: TGCAGCGGACGGACTGATAGCAATCAGCCCCAGCATTTT; CDR3: CSGRTDSNQPQHF
size: NA; D: NA; J: TRBJ1-3; V: TRBV6-5; DNA: TGTGCCACCGCTGAGATCTCTGGAAACACCATATATTTT; CDR3: CATAEISGNTIYF
size: NA; D: NA; J: TRBJ1-2; V: TRBV6-1; DNA: TGTGCCAGCAGTGAAGCGGGTGGGGGGGGCGGCGGCTACACCTTC; CDR3: CASSEAGGGGGGYTF
size: NA; D: NA; J: TRBJ2-3; V: TRBV21-1; DNA: TGTGCCAGCAGCAAAACGTCCAGGGAGGCAGATACGCAGTATTTT; CDR3: CASSKTSREADTQYF
size: few; D: TRBD1; J: TRBJ2-3; V: TRBV9; DNA: TGTGCCAGCAGCGTAGGGGGACAGGTTAGCACAGATACGCAGTATTTT; CDR3: CASSVGGQVSTDTQYF
size: NA; D: TRBD2; J: TRBJ2-7; V: TRBV11-1; DNA: TGTGCCAGCAGCTTAGATCTCCCTAGCGGAAACTACGAGCAGTACTTC; CDR3: CASSLDLPSGNYEQYF
size: NA; D: TRBD1; J: TRBJ2-5; V: TRBV5-4; DNA: TGTGCCAGCAGCCCTGGGACAGGGGTAGAGACCCAGTACTTC; CDR3: CASSPGTGVETQYF
size: NA; D: NA; J: TRBJ1-1; V: TRBV6-5; DNA: TGTGCCAGCATTCCCGGGACTCTGGAGGACACTGAAGCTTTCTTT; CDR3: CASIPGTLEDTEAFF
size: once; D: TRBD2; J: TRBJ2-7; V: TRBV19; DNA: TGTGCCGCTGGAGTCGGTACTAGCGGGGGAAGCTCCTACGAGCAGTACTTC; CDR3: CAAGVGTSGGSSYEQYF
size: once; D: TRBD2; J: TRBJ2-3; V: TRBV28; DNA: TGTGCCAGCAGCTGGGCCTTAGCGGGGCCCCGGTCAGATACGCAGTATTTT; CDR3: CASSWALAGPRSDTQYF
size: NA; D: TRBD2; J: TRBJ2-3; V: TRBV7-3; DNA: TGTGCCAGCAGCACTGGACTAGCGGGAGCAGATACGCAGTATTTT; CDR3: CASSTGLAGADTQYF
size: NA; D: NA; J: TRBJ2-3; V: TRBV11-2; DNA: TGTGCCAGCAGCCCCGGACAGAGCACAGATACGCAGTATTTT; CDR3: CASSPGQSTDTQYF
size: NA; D: TRBD1; J: TRBJ2-7; V: TRBV3-1/TRBV3-2; DNA: TGTGCCAGCAGCCAGATCGCAGGGGGTGGGGAGCAGTACTTC; CDR3: CASSQIAGGGEQYF
size: NA; D: TRBD1; J: TRBJ2-7; V: TRBV7-9; DNA: TGTGCCAGCAGCTTGATCGGACAGGAGTTCTCCTACGAGCAGTACTTC; CDR3: CASSLIGQEFSYEQYF
size: NA; D: TRBD2; J: TRBJ2-1; V: TRBV7-9; DNA: TGTGCCAGCAGATCCTATAGCGGGGGGACCTCCAATGAGCAGTTCTTC; CDR3: CASRSYSGGTSNEQFF
size: NA; D: NA; J: TRBJ2-3; V: TRBV30; DNA: TGTGCCTGGAGTTTCCCCCTCGCGCATTTT; CDR3: CAWSFPLAHF
size: NA; D: NA; J: TRBJ1-1; V: TRBV2; DNA: TGTGCCAGCGGTATCACAGGGAACACTGAAGCTTTCTTT; CDR3: CASGITGNTEAFF
size: NA; D: NA; J: TRBJ2-7; V: TRBV4-3; DNA: TGCGCCAGCAGCCAAGATCTAGGTAGTGGTGGGACATACCTCTACGAGCAGTACTTC; CDR3: CASSQDLGSGGTYLYEQYF
size: NA; D: TRBD2; J: TRBJ2-3; V: TRBV7-3; DNA: TGTGCCAGCAGCTCCGGGACTAGCGGGACGAGAGATACGCAGTATTTT; CDR3: CASSSGTSGTRDTQYF
size: NA; D: NA; J: TRBJ2-1; V: TRBV18; DNA: TGTGCCAGCTCACCAACGGGCTCCTACAATGAGCAGTTCTTC; CDR3: CASSPTGSYNEQFF
size: NA; D: TRBD1; J: TRBJ1-5; V: TRBV29-1; DNA: TGCAGCGCACAGGGGGATGGCAATCAGCCCCAGCATTTT; CDR3: CSAQGDGNQPQHF
size: NA; D: NA; J: TRBJ2-3; V: TRBV9; DNA: TGTGCCAGCAGCCCTCAACAGTATACGCAGTATTTT; CDR3: CASSPQQYTQYF
size: NA; D: TRBD2; J: TRBJ2-2; V: TRBV7-9; DNA: TGTGCCAGCAGCGCCGTGCTAGCGGTAAACACCGGGGAGCTGTTTTTT; CDR3: CASSAVLAVNTGELFF
size: NA; D: TRBD1; J: TRBJ2-5; V: TRBV5-4; DNA: TGTGCCAGCAGCACCTCCGGGACAGGCCAAGAGACCCAGTACTTC; CDR3: CASSTSGTGQETQYF
size: NA; D: TRBD1; J: TRBJ1-2; V: TRBV28; DNA: TGTGCCAGCAGGCCGGGACAGAGCTATGGCTACACCTTC; CDR3: CASRPGQSYGYTF
size: NA; D: NA; J: TRBJ1-2; V: TRBV7-9; DNA: TGTGCCAGCAGCGAGGCTGGCCAGCTCTATGGCTACACCTTC; CDR3: CASSEAGQLYGYTF
size: NA; D: NA; J: TRBJ1-1; V: TRBV5-1; DNA: TGCGCCAGCAGCTTGAGTCGTTCGGGGGAAGGGACTGAAGCTTTCTTT; CDR3: CASSLSRSGEGTEAFF
size: NA; D: TRBD1; J: TRBJ1-1; V: TRBV7-9; DNA: TGTGCCAGCACTACAGGGGCAATCGGGACTGAAGCTTTCTTT; CDR3: CASTTGAIGTEAFF
size: NA; D: NA; J: TRBJ2-5; V: TRBV4-2; DNA: TGTGCCGTACCGGACACGAAAGAGACCCAGTACTTC; CDR3: CAVPDTKETQYF
size: NA; D: TRBD2; J: TRBJ2-2; V: TRBV14; DNA: TGTGCCAGCAGCCGACTAGCGGGGGGCACCGGGGAGCTGTTTTTT; CDR3: CASSRLAGGTGELFF